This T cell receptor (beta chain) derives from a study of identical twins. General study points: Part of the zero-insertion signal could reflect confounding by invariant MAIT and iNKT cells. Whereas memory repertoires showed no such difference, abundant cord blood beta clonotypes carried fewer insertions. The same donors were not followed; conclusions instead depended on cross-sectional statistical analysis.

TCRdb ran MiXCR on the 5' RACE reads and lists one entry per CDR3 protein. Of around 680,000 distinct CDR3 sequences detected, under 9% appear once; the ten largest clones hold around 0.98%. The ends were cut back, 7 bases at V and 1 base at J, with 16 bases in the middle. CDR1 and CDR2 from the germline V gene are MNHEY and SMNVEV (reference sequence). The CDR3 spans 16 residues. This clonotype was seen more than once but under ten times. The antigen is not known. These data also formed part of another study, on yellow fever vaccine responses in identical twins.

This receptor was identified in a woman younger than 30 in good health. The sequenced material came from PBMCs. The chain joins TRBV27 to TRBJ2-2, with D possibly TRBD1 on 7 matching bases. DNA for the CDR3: TGTGCCAGCACCGAAGGAGGGACAGTGAACACCGGGGAGCTGTTTTTT. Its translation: CASTEGGTVNTGELFF.